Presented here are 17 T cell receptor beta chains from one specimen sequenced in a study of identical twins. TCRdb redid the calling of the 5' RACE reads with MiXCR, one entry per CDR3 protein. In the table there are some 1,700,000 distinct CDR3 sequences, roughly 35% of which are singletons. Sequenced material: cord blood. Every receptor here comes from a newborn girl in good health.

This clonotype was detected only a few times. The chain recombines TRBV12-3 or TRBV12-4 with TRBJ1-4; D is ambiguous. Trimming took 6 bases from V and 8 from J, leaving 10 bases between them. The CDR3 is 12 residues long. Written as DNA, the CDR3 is TGTGCCAGCAGCCGCCCCGACGAAAAACTGTTTTTT. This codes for CASSRPDEKLFF.

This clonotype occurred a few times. The CDR3 is CASTGNYRASTDTQYF. In DNA, the CDR3 is TGTGCCAGCACGGGGAACTACAGGGCAAGCACAGATACGCAGTATTTT. This chain joins TRBV2 and TRBJ2-3; D may be TRBD1 (6 bases). The CDR3 has 16 residues. The germline gives CDR1 SNHLY, CDR2 FYNNEI. Trimming removed 7 bases at V and 0 bases at J, with 17 bases between.

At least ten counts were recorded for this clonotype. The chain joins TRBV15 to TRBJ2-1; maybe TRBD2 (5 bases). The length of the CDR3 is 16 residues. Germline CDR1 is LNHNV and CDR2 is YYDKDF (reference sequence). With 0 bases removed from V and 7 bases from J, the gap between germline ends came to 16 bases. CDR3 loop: CATSRELQSGRNEQFF. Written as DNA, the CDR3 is TGTGCCACCAGCAGAGAACTTCAGAGCGGTCGGAATGAGCAGTTCTTC. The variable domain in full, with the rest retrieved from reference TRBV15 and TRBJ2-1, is DAMVIQNPRYQVTQFGKPVTLSCSQTLNHNVMYWYQQKSSQAPKLLFHYYDKDFNNEADTPDNFQSRRPNTSFCFLDIRSPGLGDTAMYLCATSRELQSGRNEQFFGPGTRLTVL.

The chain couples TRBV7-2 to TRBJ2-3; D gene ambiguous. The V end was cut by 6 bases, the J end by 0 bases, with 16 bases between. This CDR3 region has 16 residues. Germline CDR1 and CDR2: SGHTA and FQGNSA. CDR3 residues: CASRHKSEESTDTQYF. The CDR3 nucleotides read TGTGCCAGCAGGCACAAGAGCGAGGAGAGCACAGATACGCAGTATTTT.

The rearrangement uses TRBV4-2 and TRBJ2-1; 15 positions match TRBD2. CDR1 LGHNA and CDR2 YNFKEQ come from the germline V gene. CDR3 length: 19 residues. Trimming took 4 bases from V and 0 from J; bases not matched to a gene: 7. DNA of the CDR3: TGTGCCAGCAGCCCTAGAGGGACTAGCGGGGGGCTCTCCTACAATGAGCAGTTCTTC. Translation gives CASSPRGTSGGLSYNEQFF.

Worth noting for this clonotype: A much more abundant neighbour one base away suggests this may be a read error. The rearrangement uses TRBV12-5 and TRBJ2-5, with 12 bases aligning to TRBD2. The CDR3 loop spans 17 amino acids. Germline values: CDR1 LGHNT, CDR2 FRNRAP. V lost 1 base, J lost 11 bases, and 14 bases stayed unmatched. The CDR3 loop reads CASGLGLAGAKNNEQYF. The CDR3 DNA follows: TGTGCTAGTGGTTTGGGACTAGCGGGAGCCAAGAACAATGAGCAGTACTTC. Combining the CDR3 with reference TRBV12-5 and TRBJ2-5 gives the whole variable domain DARVTQTPRHKVTEMGQEVTMRCQPILGHNTVFWYRQTMMQGLELLAYFRNRAPLDDSGMPKDRFSAEMPDATLATLKIQPSEPRDSAVYFCASGLGLAGAKNNEQYFGPGTRLLVL.

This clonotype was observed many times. CDR3 residues: CASSVGLAPPDTQYF. The DNA of the CDR3 is TGTGCCAGCAGTGTCGGGCTAGCCCCGCCAGATACGCAGTATTTT. J is TRBJ2-3 and V is TRBV2, with a tentative D call TRBD2 (5 bases). V was cut by 4 bases and J by 4 bases, with 15 bases left in between. Germline values: CDR1 SNHLY, CDR2 FYNNEI. The CDR3 spans 15 residues.

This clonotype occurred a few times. In nucleotides, the CDR3 is TGTGCCAGCAGCGCCTTTATGCCTCCCTACGAGCAGTACTTC. This sequence encodes CASSAFMPPYEQYF. V and J are TRBV6-2 or TRBV6-3 and TRBJ2-7; D unresolved. Germline assignment: CDR1 MNHEY and CDR2 SVGEGT. This CDR3 has 14 amino acids. V lost 6 bases, J lost 2 bases, and 14 bases lay in between.

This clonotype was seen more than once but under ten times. The CDR3 protein is CASSGAGGEGYTF. CDR3 nucleotides: TGTGCCAGCAGTGGGGCAGGGGGCGAGGGCTACACCTTC. The V and J genes are TRBV25-1 and TRBJ1-2; 8 bases line up with TRBD1. With 4 bases clipped from V and 8 bases from J, the junction kept 6 bases outside the gene matches. The CDR3 runs 13 residues. Germline CDR1 reads MGHDK; CDR2 reads SYGVNS.

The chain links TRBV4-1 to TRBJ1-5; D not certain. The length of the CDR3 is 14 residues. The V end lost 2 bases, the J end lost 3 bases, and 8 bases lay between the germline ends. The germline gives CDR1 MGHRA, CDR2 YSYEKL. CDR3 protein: CASSQIGLNQPQHF. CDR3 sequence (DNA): TGCGCCAGCAGCCAAATAGGCCTCAATCAGCCCCAGCATTTT.

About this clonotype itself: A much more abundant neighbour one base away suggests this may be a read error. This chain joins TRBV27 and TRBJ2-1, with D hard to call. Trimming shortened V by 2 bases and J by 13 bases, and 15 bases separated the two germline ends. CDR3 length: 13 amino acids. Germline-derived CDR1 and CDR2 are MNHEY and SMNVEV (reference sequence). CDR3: CASSLALQETQFF. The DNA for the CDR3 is TGTGCCAGCAGTTTAGCCCTCCAAGAGACCCAGTTCTTC.

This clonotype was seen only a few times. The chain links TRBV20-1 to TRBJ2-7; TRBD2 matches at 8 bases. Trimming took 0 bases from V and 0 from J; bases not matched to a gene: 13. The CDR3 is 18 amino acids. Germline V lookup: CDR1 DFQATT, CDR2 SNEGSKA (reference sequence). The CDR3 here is CSARDLSSGKPHSYEQYF. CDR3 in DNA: TGCAGTGCTAGAGATCTGAGTAGCGGGAAGCCCCACTCCTACGAGCAGTACTTC.

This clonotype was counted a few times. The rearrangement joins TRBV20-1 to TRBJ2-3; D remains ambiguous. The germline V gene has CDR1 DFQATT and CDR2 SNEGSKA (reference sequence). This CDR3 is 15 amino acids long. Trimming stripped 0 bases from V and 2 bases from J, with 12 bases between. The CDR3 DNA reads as TGCAGTGCTAGAGAGGGCGCTAGAATCACAGATACGCAGTATTTT. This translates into CSAREGARITDTQYF.

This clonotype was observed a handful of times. CDR3 in DNA: TGTGCCAGCAGTTTTGAGGGGGCAAGGAAGACCCAGTACTTC. It translates to CASSFEGARKTQYF. This chain joins TRBV12-3 or TRBV12-4 and TRBJ2-5, with 7 bases matching TRBD1. The CDR3 runs to 14 residues. V gave up 3 bases and J gave up 6 bases; unmatched junction bases: 7.

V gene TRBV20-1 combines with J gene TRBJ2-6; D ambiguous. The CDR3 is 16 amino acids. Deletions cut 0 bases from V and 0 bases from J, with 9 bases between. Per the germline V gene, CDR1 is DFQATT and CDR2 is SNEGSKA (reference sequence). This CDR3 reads CSARDRAASGANVLTF. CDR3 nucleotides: TGCAGTGCTAGAGATAGGGCGGCCTCTGGGGCCAACGTCCTGACTTTC.

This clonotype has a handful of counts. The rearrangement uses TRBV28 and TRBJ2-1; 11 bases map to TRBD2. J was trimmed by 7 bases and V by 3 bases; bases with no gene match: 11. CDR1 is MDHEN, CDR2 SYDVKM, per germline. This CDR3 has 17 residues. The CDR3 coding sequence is TGTGCCAGCAGTTTCCTATGGACTAGCGGGTACGGGAATGAGCAGTTCTTC. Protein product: CASSFLWTSGYGNEQFF.

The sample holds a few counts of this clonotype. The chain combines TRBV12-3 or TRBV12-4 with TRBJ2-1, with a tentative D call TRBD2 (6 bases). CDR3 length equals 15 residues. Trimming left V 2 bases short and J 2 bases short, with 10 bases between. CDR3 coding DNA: TGTGCCAGCAGTTTACCACGGACTACCTACAATGAGCAGTTCTTC. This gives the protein CASSLPRTTYNEQFF.